Detailed here is one T cell receptor (beta chain). Original processing methods: Estimates of nucleated cell counts were drawn from the amplification of reference gene primers. Clones were sequenced by immunoSEQ multiplex PCR, and TCRdb holds only the in-frame ones, with some missing. For V, J and clone size, that table is used; D and trimming come from the DNA. Among tens of thousands of clones listed, over 80% were seen once. The data were taken from a study of blood T cell repertoires in COVID-19. Across the study: Sites in the United States, Italy and Spain provided acute and convalescent COVID-19 samples. T cells, B-cell-depleted T cells, or PBMCs supplied cDNA or gDNA.

This receptor was identified in a woman aged 50 to 65 with acute or convalescent COVID-19. The sequencing sample was made of peripheral blood.

The CDR3 loop is CASKSPLAGVYNEQFF. The DNA of the CDR3 is TGTGCCAGCAAATCCCCACTAGCGGGGGTGTACAATGAGCAGTTCTTC. The V call is TRBV2, the J call TRBJ2-1; 11 bases are a match to TRBD2. V was clipped by 7 bases and J by 4 bases; unmatched bases: 9. The CDR3 is 16 amino acids. Germline V gives CDR1 SNHLY, CDR2 FYNNEI. Complete variable domain (other parts from reference TRBV2 and TRBJ2-1): EPEVTQTPSHQVTQMGQEVILRCVPISNHLYFYWYRQILGQKVEFLVSFYNNEISEKSEIFDDQFSVERPDGSNFTLKIRSTKLEDSAMYFCASKSPLAGVYNEQFFGPGTRLTVL.